The clone carrying this T cell receptor beta chain showed up just a few times. Antigen: not known. This sample was included in a study of identical twins. Study outcomes and limitations: In monozygotic twins, models underestimated the sharing of out-of-frame TCR alpha.

V lost 3 bases to trimming and J lost 4 bases; unmatched junction nucleotides: 16. Germline CDR1 SGHDN, CDR2 FVKESK. The CDR3 spans 19 residues. A universal primer site was added by template switching, and unique molecular identifiers were carried by the cDNA. TCRdb reprocessed the 5' RACE reads via MiXCR and lists one record per CDR3 protein. The sample shows fewer than 250,000 distinct CDR3 sequences, roughly a tenth of them seen only once. The sample was memory (CD45RO+) T cells sorted from blood. V is TRBV14 and J is TRBJ1-1, with TRBD1 matching 11 bases. The receptor's source is a woman under 30 in good health. CDR3 loop: CASSHEFKRTGGAVTEAFF. DNA for the CDR3: TGTGCCAGCAGCCACGAATTTAAACGGACAGGGGGCGCGGTCACTGAAGCTTTCTTT.